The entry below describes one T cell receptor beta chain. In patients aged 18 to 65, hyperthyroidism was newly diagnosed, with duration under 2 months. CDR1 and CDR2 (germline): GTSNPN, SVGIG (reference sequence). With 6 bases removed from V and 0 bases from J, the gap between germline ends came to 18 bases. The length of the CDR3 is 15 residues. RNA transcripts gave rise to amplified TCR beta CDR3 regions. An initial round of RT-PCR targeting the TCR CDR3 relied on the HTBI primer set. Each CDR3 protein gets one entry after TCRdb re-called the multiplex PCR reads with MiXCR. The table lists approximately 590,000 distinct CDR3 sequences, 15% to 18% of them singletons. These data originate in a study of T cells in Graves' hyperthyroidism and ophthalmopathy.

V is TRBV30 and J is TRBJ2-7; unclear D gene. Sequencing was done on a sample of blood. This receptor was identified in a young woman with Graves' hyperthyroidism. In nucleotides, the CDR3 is TGTGCCTGCCGAAAGGTAGGAGAAAACTCCTACGAGCAGTACTTC. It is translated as CACRKVGENSYEQYF.